This TCR beta chain came from a study of identical twins. Study-wide findings and caveats: Twins' excess sharing was less marked for out-of-frame beta sequences. Modelling approaches yielded underestimates of out-of-frame TCR alpha sharing between monozygotic twins. Conclusions were based on cross-sectional statistical analysis, without following the same donors.

CDR1 and CDR2 from the germline V gene are KGHSH and LQKENI. The CDR3 is 14 amino acids. V was trimmed by 2 bases and J by 5 bases, leaving 13 bases between them. In its sample, this clonotype was seen a few times. Its antigen is not identified. A universal primer site was added by template switching, and unique molecular identifiers were carried by the cDNA. TCRdb fed the 5' RACE reads into MiXCR, producing one record per CDR3 protein. The sample consists of under 1 million distinct CDR3 sequences, 9% to 15% of them appearing once. These data were also reused for a study on yellow fever vaccine responses in identical twins.

The sequence was obtained from a woman aged 18-29 years in good health. What was sequenced was PBMCs. The V call is TRBV18, the J call TRBJ2-7; D unresolved. The CDR3 region has the DNA TGTGCCAGCTCACCATCTTTTGGGGTCAACGAGCAGTACTTC. This encodes CASSPSFGVNEQYF. The full variable domain, rest sourced from reference TRBV18 and TRBJ2-7, is NAGVMQNPRHLVRRRGQEARLRCSPMKGHSHVYWYRQLPEEGLKFMVYLQKENIIDESGMPKERFSAEFPKEGPSILRIQQVVRGDSAAYFCASSPSFGVNEQYFGPGTRLTVT.